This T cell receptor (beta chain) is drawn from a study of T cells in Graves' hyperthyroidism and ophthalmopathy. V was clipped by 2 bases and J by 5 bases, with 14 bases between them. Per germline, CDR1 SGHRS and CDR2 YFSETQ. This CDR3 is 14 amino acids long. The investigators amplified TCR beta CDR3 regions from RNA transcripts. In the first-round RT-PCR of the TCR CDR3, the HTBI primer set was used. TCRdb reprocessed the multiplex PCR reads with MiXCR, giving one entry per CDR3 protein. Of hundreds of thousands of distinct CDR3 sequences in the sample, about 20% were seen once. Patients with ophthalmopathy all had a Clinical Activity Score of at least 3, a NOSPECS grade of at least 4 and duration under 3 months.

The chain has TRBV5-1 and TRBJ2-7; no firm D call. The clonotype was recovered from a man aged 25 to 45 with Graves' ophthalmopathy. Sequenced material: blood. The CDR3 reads CASSFSKLTDEQYF. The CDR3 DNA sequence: TGCGCCAGCAGCTTCAGTAAACTTACGGACGAGCAGTACTTC.